Shown below are 21 T cell receptor beta chains from a single sample sequenced in a study of CD4 T cells in relation to SARS-CoV-2 and coronaviruses (dated by TCRdb to about 2021). CD4+ T cells from unexposed donors were collected before the COVID-19 pandemic (2011-2018). After about 10 days of culture, CD4+ T cells were isolated with the EasySep CD4+ T cell isolation kit. No antigens are known for them. Libraries came from the immunoSEQ multiplex PCR assay. In its TCRdb copy, this immuneACCESS table keeps in-frame sequences only and misses some clones. Where compared with another copy, unresolved V genes explain less than half of these, and the others have no known cause. A total of 25,000 to 30,000 clones appear in this sample, 76% of them only once. The ten largest make up over 15% of the sample. Sequenced input: CD4+ T cells from PBMCs, cultured in vitro. The receptor source for this set is a human donor in good health.

To note about this clone: Germline is not matched at one junction end, which may reflect a read error. The chain links TRBV7-9 to TRBJ2-7, with D possibly matching TRBD2 (5 bases). There are 13 residues in the CDR3. The germline gives CDR1 SEHNR, CDR2 FQNEAQ (reference sequence). CDR3 region: CASSLAGPPRLDF. CDR3 nucleotides: TGTGCCAGCAGCTTGGCGGGCCCCCCTCGCCTCGACTTC.

The V gene is TRBV7-9, the J gene TRBJ1-3, with D hard to call. Germline CDR1 SEHNR, CDR2 FQNEAQ (reference sequence). The germline V and J ends were trimmed by 4 bases and 4 bases, with 14 bases remaining between them. The CDR3 is made up of 15 amino acids. The CDR3 here is CASSSFGESGNTIYF. Written as DNA, the CDR3 is TGTGCCAGCAGCTCGTTCGGGGAGTCCGGAAACACCATATATTTT.

The rearrangement uses TRBV12-3 or TRBV12-4 and TRBJ1-3; 9 bases are a match to TRBD1. The CDR3 runs to 13 residues. The V gene end was trimmed by 8 bases and the J gene end by 7 bases; junction bases not matched to a gene: 6. The DNA for the CDR3 is TGTGCCAGCGGACGTGGACAGGGGAACACCATATATTTT. Protein product: CASGRGQGNTIYF.

V and J are TRBV5-5 and TRBJ1-5; the match to TRBD1 covers 10 bases. V lost 5 bases to trimming and J lost 7 bases; unmatched junction nucleotides: 9. Germline V gives CDR1 SGHKS, CDR2 YYEKEE (reference sequence). The CDR3 runs 15 residues. CDR3 sequence: CASSQRQGAGQPQHF. The CDR3, as DNA: TGTGCCAGCAGTCAGAGACAGGGGGCGGGGCAGCCCCAGCATTTT. Full variable domain (missing parts from reference TRBV5-5 and TRBJ1-5): DAGVTQSPTHLIKTRGQQVTLRCSPISGHKSVSWYQQVLGQGPQFIFQYYEKEERGRGNFPDRFSARQFPNYSSELNVNALLLGDSALYLCASSQRQGAGQPQHFGDGTRLSIL.

The chain couples TRBV11-2 to TRBJ1-4; the D gene is possibly TRBD1 (6 bases). Between the trimmed V and J ends, which lost 1 base and 0 bases, there was a span of 12 bases. The CDR3 sequence is 17 residues long. Germline V gene lookup returns CDR1 SGHAT and CDR2 FQNNGV. CDR3 sequence (DNA): TGTGCCAGCAGCTTAGGCGGGACACCCGCAACTAATGAAAAACTGTTTTTT. It encodes CASSLGGTPATNEKLFF.

CDR3 nucleotides: TGTGCCAGCAGCTTATCGGCAGGTGACACTGAAGCTTTCTTT. Translated: CASSLSAGDTEAFF. The rearrangement uses TRBV7-3 and TRBJ1-1; unclear D gene. V was trimmed by 2 bases and J by 3 bases, leaving 10 bases between them. Germline loops: CDR1 SGHTA, CDR2 FQGTGA. The CDR3 is 14 amino acids.

This clone was seen more than once but under ten times. The rearrangement joins TRBV4-3 to TRBJ1-2; tentatively, D is TRBD1 (6 bases). The V and J ends lost 6 bases and 4 bases respectively, with 18 bases between them. The CDR3 runs to 15 residues. Germline CDR1 LGHNA, CDR2 YSLEER. The CDR3 DNA sequence: TGCGCCAGCAGGGAGGGGGAAAGTTCGGTCTATGGCTACACCTTC. This codes for CASREGESSVYGYTF.

The sample holds one count of this clone. This chain links TRBV6-5 with TRBJ1-4; D is undetermined. Deletions cut 5 bases from V and 7 bases from J, with 14 bases between. Germline values: CDR1 MNHEY, CDR2 SVGAGI. This CDR3 has 14 residues. The CDR3 nucleotides are TGTGCCAGCAGTCCCTTCTTAGTGGTTGAAAAACTGTTTTTT. Residues: CASSPFLVVEKLFF.

This clone came up once. The chain is built from TRBV7-2 and TRBJ2-1; 16 bases line up with TRBD2. Germline CDR1 SGHTA, CDR2 FQGNSA. The CDR3 covers 15 residues. Trimming cost V 5 bases and J 10 bases; bases outside gene matches: 5. The CDR3 protein is CASSGTSGGAREQFF. The CDR3 DNA is TGTGCCAGCAGCGGGACTAGCGGGGGGGCTCGAGAGCAGTTCTTC.

The chain has TRBV5-1 and TRBJ2-1; no definite D call. The CDR3 runs to 13 residues. CDR1 SGHRS and CDR2 YFSETQ come from the germline V gene. V shed 4 bases and J shed 0 bases, with 5 bases lying between them. This CDR3 is CASSLGSYNEQFF. CDR3 sequence (DNA): TGCGCCAGCAGCCTGGGCTCCTACAATGAGCAGTTCTTC.

The sample holds a few counts of this clone. The V and J genes are TRBV30 and TRBJ2-2; 9 bases line up with TRBD2. This CDR3 spans 14 amino acids. Per the germline V gene, CDR1 is GTSNPN and CDR2 is SVGIG (reference sequence). J lost 5 bases, V lost 7 bases, and 8 bases had no gene match. The CDR3 DNA follows: TGTGCCTTCTATAGCGGGAGAGGGACCGGGGAGCTGTTTTTT. This sequence encodes CAFYSGRGTGELFF.

The chain recombines TRBV3-1 (or the pseudogene TRBV3-2) with TRBJ2-5; 11 positions match TRBD2. The germline CDR1 and CDR2 sequences are LGHDT and YNNKEL (reference sequence). The CDR3 runs 16 residues. V gave up 2 bases and J gave up 5 bases; unmatched junction bases: 7. As DNA, the CDR3 is TGTGCCAGCAGCCAACCAGGACTAGCGGGCGCTGAGACCCAGTACTTC. Amino acid sequence: CASSQPGLAGAETQYF.

This clone was seen more than once but under ten times. J is TRBJ1-4 and V is TRBV6-5; no firm D call. This CDR3 is built from 12 residues. Germline-derived CDR1 and CDR2 are MNHEY and SVGAGI. Trimming removed 2 bases from V and 11 bases from J, with 9 bases in between. The CDR3 nucleotides read TGTGCCAGCAGTTACGATAGGGCCAAACTGTTTTTT. Translated, it gives CASSYDRAKLFF.

The chain joins TRBV10-3 to TRBJ1-4, with TRBD1 matching 8 bases. After removal of 3 bases from V and 7 bases from J, the junction contained 1 base not matched to a gene. CDR1 and CDR2 from the germline V gene are ENHRY and SYGVKD. The CDR3 consists of 13 residues. The CDR3 bases are TGTGCCATCAGTGACAGGGGGCTTGAAAAACTGTTTTTT. Translating gives CAISDRGLEKLFF.

The V and J genes are TRBV5-6 and TRBJ2-7, with 11 bases fitting TRBD1. This CDR3 has 13 residues. J was trimmed by 6 bases and V by 5 bases; bases with no gene match: 4. Germline V CDR1 and CDR2: SGHDT, YYEEEE. The CDR3 DNA is TGTGCCAGCAGACCCGGGACAGGGGGCGAGCAGTACTTC. Residues: CASRPGTGGEQYF.

CDR3 nucleotide sequence: TGTGCCAGCAGCTTGAGGACAAAGAACACTGAAGCTTTCTTT. Translating it yields CASSLRTKNTEAFF. This rearrangement joins TRBV11-1 to TRBJ1-1; the D gene is possibly TRBD1 (5 bases). The V end was cut by 3 bases, the J end by 1 base, with 9 bases between. CDR3 size: 14 residues. Looked up from germline, CDR1 is SGHAT and CDR2 is FQDESV (reference sequence).

The V call is TRBV19, the J call TRBJ2-3; 15 positions agree with TRBD2. This CDR3 is built from 17 residues. Germline V lookup: CDR1 LNHDA, CDR2 SQIVND (reference sequence). V lost 4 bases, J lost 5 bases, and 7 bases stayed unmatched. DNA of the CDR3: TGTGCCAGTAGTAGGACTAGCGGGGGGGCTGGGGTAGATACGCAGTATTTT. It translates to CASSRTSGGAGVDTQYF.

The chain uses TRBV3-1 (or the pseudogene TRBV3-2) and TRBJ2-7; D is unresolved. CDR1 and CDR2 from the germline V gene are LGHDT and YNNKEL (reference sequence). The CDR3 has 13 residues. Trimming left V 0 bases short and J 7 bases short, with 10 bases between. The CDR3 DNA reads as TGTGCCAGCAGCCAAGAGCTACCTTTGGAGCAGTACTTC. Its protein product is CASSQELPLEQYF.

This rearrangement joins TRBV6-2 or TRBV6-3 to TRBJ2-5; the match to TRBD1 covers 8 bases. Germline loops: CDR1 MNHEY, CDR2 SVGEGT. V gave up 4 bases and J gave up 7 bases; unmatched junction bases: 8. This CDR3 comprises 14 residues. In DNA form, the CDR3 reads TGTGCCAGCAGTTCAGGGGGCGGGATCGGGACCCAGTACTTC. This codes for CASSSGGGIGTQYF.

This rearrangement joins TRBV7-2 to TRBJ1-4; D uncertain. V was pared by 2 bases and J by 6 bases, with 7 bases between. Looked up from germline, CDR1 is SGHTA and CDR2 is FQGNSA. CDR3 length: 13 residues. The CDR3 spells CASSLIRDEKLFF. CDR3 nucleotide sequence: TGTGCCAGCAGCTTAATTAGGGATGAAAAACTGTTTTTT.

The chain employs TRBV6-5 and TRBJ1-6; possibly TRBD1 for D (5 bases). The CDR3 covers 14 residues. The germline V gene has CDR1 MNHEY and CDR2 SVGAGI. Trimming removed 6 bases at V and 10 bases at J, with 16 bases between. The CDR3 protein is CASRLDTGLSPLHF. The CDR3 DNA reads as TGTGCCAGCAGACTGGACACCGGTTTGTCACCCCTCCACTTT.